This TCR beta chain was recovered during a study of response to subunit inactivated influenza vaccine. Overall study results and limits: Authors suggested few new T cells are recruited by each seasonal influenza vaccination.

This clonotype has a handful of counts. Its target is unknown. TCRdb ran MiXCR on the RT-PCR reads and lists one entry per CDR3 protein. The table shows approximately 500,000 distinct CDR3 sequences, with roughly 13% occurring only once. This CDR3 contains 15 residues. Germline CDR1 reads LNHNV; CDR2 reads YYDKDF (reference sequence). V lost 2 bases and J lost 4; bases outside the gene matches: 4. Sequencing used PBMCs from blood, obtained about 40 days after vaccination. This TCR was recovered from a man between 50 and 59 years old who received an inactivated influenza vaccine. V and J are TRBV15 and TRBJ2-1; TRBD1 aligns across 8 bases. Written as DNA, the CDR3 is TGTGCCACCAGCAGAACAGGGGGAGCTTACAATGAGCAGTTCTTC. Protein: CATSRTGGAYNEQFF.